One sample yielded the 15 T cell receptor beta chains listed below, sequenced in a study of long-term antiretroviral therapy in people with HIV. Researchers ran immunoSEQ v3.0 at survey level. Sequencing used immunoSEQ multiplex PCR; TCRdb keeps in-frame clones, though not all of them. This table has about 13,000 clones, 70% to 85% appearing once. Sequenced here: unsorted PBMCs, sampled 1.3 years before starting antiretroviral therapy. These receptors were collected from a man in his forties with HIV.

The chain combines TRBV11-3 with TRBJ2-3; D is uncertain. Germline V gene lookup returns CDR1 SGHNT and CDR2 YENEEA. Trimming left V 3 bases short and J 2 bases short, with 3 bases between. The CDR3 is 12 residues long. The CDR3 is CASSFNTDTQYF. CDR3 nucleotides: TGTGCCAGCAGCTTCAACACAGATACGCAGTATTTT. The full variable domain, in which reference TRBV11-3 and TRBJ2-3 provide the parts outside the CDR3, is EAGVVQSPRYKIIEKKQPVAFWCNPISGHNTLYWYLQNLGQGPELLIRYENEEAVDDSQLPKDRFSAERLKGVDSTLKIQPAELGDSAVYLCASSFNTDTQYFGPGTRLTVL.

This chain connects TRBV27 to TRBJ2-3, with D perhaps given as TRBD1 or TRBD2 (5 bases each). Germline values: CDR1 MNHEY, CDR2 SMNVEV (reference sequence). The V and J ends lost 6 bases and 2 bases respectively, with 15 bases between them. CDR3 length: 15 amino acids. CDR3 nucleotide sequence: TGTGCCAGCAGGGGTGGGGGTAGGGTCACAGATACGCAGTATTTT. Translating gives CASRGGGRVTDTQYF.

The V call is TRBV5-6, the J call TRBJ1-2; D is possibly TRBD1 (6 bases). The germline V and J ends were trimmed by 4 bases and 3 bases, with 13 bases remaining between them. The CDR3 totals 14 residues. Germline V gene sequence: CDR1 SGHDT, CDR2 YYEEEE. The CDR3 region is CASSLTGSDYGYTF. CDR3 DNA sequence: TGTGCCAGCAGCCTCACAGGGAGTGACTATGGCTACACCTTC.

J is TRBJ1-2 and V is TRBV11-2; D perhaps matches TRBD1 (6 bases). CDR1 and CDR2 from the germline V gene are SGHAT and FQNNGV. The CDR3 consists of 15 residues. Trimming left V 6 bases short and J 7 bases short, with 21 bases between. The CDR3 loop is CASSPGGGLGGGYTF. The CDR3 region has the DNA TGTGCCAGCAGTCCTGGGGGGGGCTTAGGAGGTGGCTACACCTTC.

The chain carries TRBV5-8 and TRBJ1-5, with 7 bases fitting TRBD1. This CDR3 region has 14 residues. In germline, CDR1 is SGHTS, CDR2 YDEGEE. V was clipped by 0 bases and J by 5 bases; unmatched bases: 2. The chain's CDR3 is CASSLGQGDQPQHF. DNA for the CDR3: TGTGCCAGCAGCTTGGGTCAGGGGGATCAGCCCCAGCATTTT.

The chain combines TRBV6-5 with TRBJ1-1; TRBD1 might be the D (5 bases). The CDR3 totals 13 residues. Germline V gives CDR1 MNHEY, CDR2 SVGAGI. Trimming left V 11 bases short and J 1 base short, with 14 bases between. CDR3 region: CAARDSRNTEAFF. CDR3 bases: TGTGCCGCTCGGGACTCCAGGAACACTGAAGCTTTCTTT.

This sequence joins TRBV7-9 and TRBJ2-3, with a possible D match to TRBD1 (6 bases). The CDR3 has 14 residues. V was shortened by 5 bases and J by 3 bases, with 12 bases between the two germline ends. Looked up from germline, CDR1 is SEHNR and CDR2 is FQNEAQ (reference sequence). In DNA form, the CDR3 reads TGTGCCAGCAGCACAGGGACCAGTACAGATACGCAGTATTTT. This translates into CASSTGTSTDTQYF.

J is TRBJ2-7 and V is TRBV5-1, with no clear D. The CDR3 is made up of 14 amino acids. Trimming cost V 1 base and J 0 bases, with 8 bases left between them. In germline, CDR1 is SGHRS, CDR2 YFSETQ. CDR3 sequence reads: CASSLTGSSYEQYF. The DNA of the CDR3 is TGCGCCAGCAGCTTGACGGGCAGCTCCTACGAGCAGTACTTC.

The chain employs TRBV10-3 and TRBJ2-2; D ambiguous. This CDR3 is 15 amino acids long. V lost 4 bases to trimming and J lost 4 bases, with 13 bases between them. The V gene's germline CDR1 is ENHRY and CDR2 SYGVKD. The DNA for the CDR3 is TGTGCCATCAGTGGGACCCCACCGGTCACCGGGGAGCTGTTTTTT. The encoded protein is CAISGTPPVTGELFF.

The genes are TRBV12-2 and TRBJ2-5; the table's D call TRBD2 went unverified against the DNA. TRBV12-2 is described as a pseudogene. The CDR3 sequence is 16 residues long. As DNA, the CDR3 is TGTGCAAGTCGCTACGGACTAGCGTTGTTGCAAGAGACCCAGTACTTC. Translating it yields CASRYGLALLQETQYF.

The chain carries TRBV11-2 and TRBJ2-2; the match to TRBD1 covers 7 bases. Per germline, CDR1 SGHAT and CDR2 FQNNGV. V gave up 1 base and J gave up 3 bases; unmatched junction bases: 5. This CDR3 has 16 residues. The CDR3 region is CASSLVEGGYTGELFF. CDR3 DNA sequence: TGTGCCAGCAGCTTAGTAGAAGGGGGCTACACCGGGGAGCTGTTTTTT.

The chain uses TRBV6-5 and TRBJ1-6; 8 bases fit TRBD1. The CDR3 is 14 amino acids. The junction had 3 bases not matched to a gene; V was cut back by 5 bases and J by 6 bases. Germline CDR1 is MNHEY and CDR2 is SVGAGI. The CDR3 is CASSRTGTNSPLHF. CDR3 bases: TGTGCCAGCAGTCGGACAGGGACTAATTCACCCCTCCACTTT.

The chain is built from TRBV9 and TRBJ2-2; 14 bases are a match to TRBD2. The CDR3 covers 17 residues. Losses at the gene ends were 0 bases for V and 5 bases for J; bases not matched to a gene: 3. Germline V gives CDR1 SGDLS, CDR2 YYNGEE. The CDR3 spells CASSVGGLAGETGELFF. In DNA, the CDR3 is TGTGCCAGCAGCGTAGGGGGACTAGCGGGGGAGACCGGGGAGCTGTTTTTT. Supplemented by reference TRBV9 and TRBJ2-2, the full variable domain reads DSGVTQTPKHLITATGQRVTLRCSPRSGDLSVYWYQQSLDQGLQFLIQYYNGEERAKGNILERFSAQQFPDLHSELNLSSLELGDSALYFCASSVGGLAGETGELFFGEGSRLTVL.

V usage is TRBV10-2 and J usage is TRBJ2-7; D remains ambiguous. Germline V gives CDR1 WSHSY, CDR2 SAAADI. CDR3 size: 14 residues. The V end was cut by 6 bases, the J end by 3 bases, with 15 bases between. The CDR3 DNA is TGCGCCAGCAGCCCCGGGTCGTACATCTACGAGCAGTACTTC. As protein: CASSPGSYIYEQYF.

This clone was recorded only once. This sequence joins TRBV13 and TRBJ1-4; perhaps TRBD1 as D (5 bases). The CDR3 is made up of 14 amino acids. Germline V gene data show CDR1 as PRHDT and CDR2 as FYEKMQ (reference sequence). Between the trimmed V and J ends, which lost 3 bases and 4 bases, there was a span of 9 bases. In DNA form, the CDR3 reads TGTGCCAGCAGCTTCGGGACCTTTAATGAAAAACTGTTTTTT. Its translation is CASSFGTFNEKLFF.